This is a list of T cell receptor beta chains from one sample in a study of blood T cell repertoires in COVID-19. Clones were sequenced by immunoSEQ multiplex PCR, and TCRdb holds only the in-frame ones, with some missing. The sample shows a few hundred thousand clones, 70% to 90% of them seen only once. Source material: PBMCs or T cells enriched from blood (not recorded which). Source of these receptors: a man aged 40-55 years who had recovered from COVID-19. CDR3s include the opening cysteine and the closing phenylalanine or tryptophan. Fields, in order: CDR3 DNA, CDR3 protein, J gene, D gene, clone size, V gene. A D gene is named only where the DNA matches it firmly. A row's size may be missing; if present it is once, few, many or a size class.

CDR3 DNA: TGTGCCAGCAGCCAAGGACTATTGTTCAATGAGCAGTTCTTC
CDR3 protein: CASSQGLLFNEQFF
J gene: TRBJ2-1
D gene: NA
clone size: few
V gene: TRBV3-1/TRBV3-2

CDR3 DNA: TGTGCCACAAAGACAGGGGTCGGGCAGCCCCAGCATTTT
CDR3 protein: CATKTGVGQPQHF
J gene: TRBJ1-5
D gene: TRBD1
clone size: few
V gene: TRBV28

CDR3 DNA: TGTGCCAGCAGCTTCTTAGCGGGAGGGCCCTACGAGCAGTACTTC
CDR3 protein: CASSFLAGGPYEQYF
J gene: TRBJ2-7
D gene: TRBD2
clone size: many
V gene: TRBV7-8

CDR3 DNA: TGTGCCAGCAGCGTAGCCCCCGGGACAGGCGTAAACGAGCAGTACTTC
CDR3 protein: CASSVAPGTGVNEQYF
J gene: TRBJ2-7
D gene: TRBD1
clone size: once
V gene: TRBV9

CDR3 DNA: TGTGCCAGCAGCGTACTACAGGGGAGCTTTAATTCACCCCTCCACTTT
CDR3 protein: CASSVLQGSFNSPLHF
J gene: TRBJ1-6
D gene: TRBD1
clone size: NA
V gene: TRBV5-8

CDR3 DNA: TGTGCCAGCAGTTACATCTCCGGACAGGGGAATTATGGCTACACCTTC
CDR3 protein: CASSYISGQGNYGYTF
J gene: TRBJ1-2
D gene: TRBD1
clone size: once
V gene: TRBV6-5

CDR3 DNA: TGTGCCAGCAGTTTACTTGGGGGGGGGTTCTTAAGTGGCTACACCTTC
CDR3 protein: CASSLLGGGFLSGYTF
J gene: TRBJ1-2
D gene: NA
clone size: NA
V gene: TRBV27

CDR3 DNA: TGTGCCAGCAGTCCTGGGGGGAGGGGAGATACGCAGTATTTT
CDR3 protein: CASSPGGRGDTQYF
J gene: TRBJ2-3
D gene: TRBD2
clone size: NA
V gene: TRBV6-5

CDR3 DNA: TGCGCCAGCAGCCAAGATCGGACAGGGGGAGAGGCCGAGCAGTACTTC
CDR3 protein: CASSQDRTGGEAEQYF
J gene: TRBJ2-7
D gene: TRBD1
clone size: NA
V gene: TRBV4-1

CDR3 DNA: TGTGCCACCAGTGATGTAGACAGGGGGCTCAAGAAGTTCTTC
CDR3 protein: CATSDVDRGLKKFF
J gene: TRBJ2-1
D gene: TRBD1
clone size: NA
V gene: TRBV24-1

CDR3 DNA: TGTGCCAGCAGCGTAGATTTGACAGGGGGAGCTTTCTTT
CDR3 protein: CASSVDLTGGAFF
J gene: TRBJ1-1
D gene: TRBD1
clone size: NA
V gene: TRBV9

CDR3 DNA: TGTGCCAGCAGCTTACAGACCTACGAGCAGTACTTC
CDR3 protein: CASSLQTYEQYF
J gene: TRBJ2-7
D gene: NA
clone size: many
V gene: TRBV11-1

CDR3 DNA: TGTGCCAGCAGGGCGAGACTAGCGGGAGTTCGAGATGAGCAGTTCTTC
CDR3 protein: CASRARLAGVRDEQFF
J gene: TRBJ2-1
D gene: TRBD2
clone size: NA
V gene: TRBV7-2

CDR3 DNA: TGTGCCAGCTCTCGGTGGCAGGCTAGCGGGGGAGGCTACGAGCAGTACTTC
CDR3 protein: CASSRWQASGGGYEQYF
J gene: TRBJ2-7
D gene: TRBD2
clone size: NA
V gene: TRBV27

CDR3 DNA: TGTGCCAGCTCGTCCACAGTAGGGAGCTCCTACGAGCAGTACTTC
CDR3 protein: CASSSTVGSSYEQYF
J gene: TRBJ2-7
D gene: NA
clone size: NA
V gene: TRBV18

CDR3 DNA: TGTGCCAGCAGCTTAAACGGCGGGGGGATAGGAGGTGGTGAGCAGTTCTTC
CDR3 protein: CASSLNGGGIGGGEQFF
J gene: TRBJ2-1
D gene: TRBD2
clone size: NA
V gene: TRBV7-3

CDR3 DNA: TGCGCCAGCAGTTTCCTGGAGGGCTCCTACGAGCAGTACTTC
CDR3 protein: CASSFLEGSYEQYF
J gene: TRBJ2-7
D gene: NA
clone size: NA
V gene: TRBV5-1

CDR3 DNA: TGTGCCAGCAGCTTAGGACTAGTGAGCACAGATACGCAGTATTTT
CDR3 protein: CASSLGLVSTDTQYF
J gene: TRBJ2-3
D gene: NA
clone size: NA
V gene: TRBV7-9

CDR3 DNA: TGTGCCAGCAGTGAAGAGGGTGGGCAGTATTTT
CDR3 protein: CASSEEGGQYF
J gene: TRBJ2-3
D gene: NA
clone size: NA
V gene: TRBV25-1

CDR3 DNA: TGTGCCAGCAGTCCAAGACAGGGTTACTCCTATAATTCACCCCTCCACTTT
CDR3 protein: CASSPRQGYSYNSPLHF
J gene: TRBJ1-6
D gene: TRBD1
clone size: NA
V gene: TRBV6-6

CDR3 DNA: TGTGCCAGCTCAATTCCCCAGAGACCAGGGGTAGACGGCTACACCTTC
CDR3 protein: CASSIPQRPGVDGYTF
J gene: TRBJ1-2
D gene: NA
clone size: NA
V gene: TRBV18

CDR3 DNA: TGCGCCAGCAGCTTGGACGGGACACGGGTAGGGGACCCCCTCCACTTT
CDR3 protein: CASSLDGTRVGDPLHF
J gene: TRBJ1-6
D gene: NA
clone size: once
V gene: TRBV5-1

CDR3 DNA: TGTGCCAGCAGACTGACAGTGAACACTGAAGCTTTCTTT
CDR3 protein: CASRLTVNTEAFF
J gene: TRBJ1-1
D gene: NA
clone size: NA
V gene: TRBV7-9

CDR3 DNA: TGCGCCAGCAGCCCCGGAGGTCAGAATTCACCCCTCCACTTT
CDR3 protein: CASSPGGQNSPLHF
J gene: TRBJ1-6
D gene: NA
clone size: once
V gene: TRBV5-1

CDR3 DNA: TGCGCCAGCAGTCCATCTATACAGGGCACTGAAGCTTTCTTT
CDR3 protein: CASSPSIQGTEAFF
J gene: TRBJ1-1
D gene: NA
clone size: once
V gene: TRBV10-1

CDR3 DNA: TGTGCCAGTCGACAGGGTATAGGTTTAGATCAGCCCCAGCATTTT
CDR3 protein: CASRQGIGLDQPQHF
J gene: TRBJ1-5
D gene: TRBD1
clone size: NA
V gene: TRBV6-5

CDR3 DNA: TGTGCCTGGAGTACCATATTAGCGCAGCCCCAGCATTTT
CDR3 protein: CAWSTILAQPQHF
J gene: TRBJ1-5
D gene: NA
clone size: NA
V gene: TRBV30

CDR3 DNA: TGCGCCAGCAGCCAATCCCCCTTAGGAGCGGGAACCACCGGGGAGCTGTTTTTT
CDR3 protein: CASSQSPLGAGTTGELFF
J gene: TRBJ2-2
D gene: TRBD2
clone size: NA
V gene: TRBV4-1

CDR3 DNA: TGTGCCACCAGCAACCCGGGACAGCGGACCTTCTACACCGGGGAGCTGTTTTTT
CDR3 protein: CATSNPGQRTFYTGELFF
J gene: TRBJ2-2
D gene: TRBD1
clone size: NA
V gene: TRBV15

CDR3 DNA: TGTGCCAGCGACAGGGAAGGGACCGGGAGCACTGAAGCTTTCTTT
CDR3 protein: CASDREGTGSTEAFF
J gene: TRBJ1-1
D gene: TRBD1
clone size: NA
V gene: TRBV2

CDR3 DNA: TGCGCCAGCAGGTCAGGGGGGACTGGAAACACCATATATTTT
CDR3 protein: CASRSGGTGNTIYF
J gene: TRBJ1-3
D gene: TRBD1
clone size: NA
V gene: TRBV5-1

CDR3 DNA: TGTGCCTGGAGCGACAGAGGTCAGCCCCAGCATTTT
CDR3 protein: CAWSDRGQPQHF
J gene: TRBJ1-5
D gene: NA
clone size: few
V gene: TRBV30

CDR3 DNA: TGTGCCAGCAGGCGGGACAGTAGCTCACCCCTCCACTTT
CDR3 protein: CASRRDSSSPLHF
J gene: TRBJ1-6
D gene: TRBD1
clone size: once
V gene: TRBV6-5

CDR3 DNA: TGTGCCACCAGTGGGACTAACAATCAGCCCCAGCATTTT
CDR3 protein: CATSGTNNQPQHF
J gene: TRBJ1-5
D gene: NA
clone size: few
V gene: TRBV24-1

CDR3 DNA: TGCAGCGTCGCGGACAGGGGTAGGTCTGAAGCTTTCTTT
CDR3 protein: CSVADRGRSEAFF
J gene: TRBJ1-1
D gene: TRBD1
clone size: NA
V gene: TRBV29-1

CDR3 DNA: TGTGCCAGCAGCGGGACCGGGACAGGGTCTGGGGCAGTTAATTCACCCCTCCACTTT
CDR3 protein: CASSGTGTGSGAVNSPLHF
J gene: TRBJ1-6
D gene: TRBD1
clone size: NA
V gene: TRBV5-5

CDR3 DNA: TGTGCCAGCAGCCCAGAGGGACTAACTAATGAAAAACTGTTTTTT
CDR3 protein: CASSPEGLTNEKLFF
J gene: TRBJ1-4
D gene: NA
clone size: few
V gene: TRBV7-2

CDR3 DNA: TGCGCCAGCAGCTTGGGACGTGGGGAGGGTGAAAAACTGTTTTTT
CDR3 protein: CASSLGRGEGEKLFF
J gene: TRBJ1-4
D gene: NA
clone size: once
V gene: TRBV5-1

CDR3 DNA: TGTGCCAGCTCAGGGGGACAGGGGATACTTTACGAGCAGTACTTC
CDR3 protein: CASSGGQGILYEQYF
J gene: TRBJ2-7
D gene: TRBD1
clone size: NA
V gene: TRBV18

CDR3 DNA: TGCAGCGTTGAAGATGGCCTCCAGCGGGGCTCCTACAATGAGCAGTTCTTC
CDR3 protein: CSVEDGLQRGSYNEQFF
J gene: TRBJ2-1
D gene: TRBD2
clone size: once
V gene: TRBV29-1

CDR3 DNA: TGTGCCAGCAGCCAAAGGGGTCGGGCAGATACGCAGTATTTT
CDR3 protein: CASSQRGRADTQYF
J gene: TRBJ2-3
D gene: NA
clone size: NA
V gene: TRBV3-1/TRBV3-2

CDR3 DNA: TGTGCCAGCACGGACTGGGGATATGAGCAGTTCTTC
CDR3 protein: CASTDWGYEQFF
J gene: TRBJ2-1
D gene: NA
clone size: NA
V gene: TRBV2

CDR3 DNA: TGTGCCAGCAGCTTAACAGGGGTGGGAGAGACCCAGTACTTC
CDR3 protein: CASSLTGVGETQYF
J gene: TRBJ2-5
D gene: NA
clone size: few
V gene: TRBV7-3

CDR3 DNA: TGCGCCAGCAGCTCGACAGGGTCCGGGGTGGAGACCCAGTACTTC
CDR3 protein: CASSSTGSGVETQYF
J gene: TRBJ2-5
D gene: TRBD1
clone size: NA
V gene: TRBV5-1

CDR3 DNA: TGTGCCAGCAGCAACCGACTAGACCAAAGCACAGATACGCAGTATTTT
CDR3 protein: CASSNRLDQSTDTQYF
J gene: TRBJ2-3
D gene: NA
clone size: NA
V gene: TRBV11-2

CDR3 DNA: TGTGCCAGCATGACTAGCGGGGGTGAGCTTACGCAGTATTTT
CDR3 protein: CASMTSGGELTQYF
J gene: TRBJ2-3
D gene: TRBD2
clone size: NA
V gene: TRBV2

CDR3 DNA: TGTGCCAGCAGTTACCGGAGTTACCAAGAGACCCAGTACTTC
CDR3 protein: CASSYRSYQETQYF
J gene: TRBJ2-5
D gene: NA
clone size: NA
V gene: TRBV6-5

CDR3 DNA: TGTGCCAGCAGCCAAGGGACTAGCGGGACCGGGGAGCTGTTTTTT
CDR3 protein: CASSQGTSGTGELFF
J gene: TRBJ2-2
D gene: TRBD2
clone size: NA
V gene: TRBV2

CDR3 DNA: TGTGCCAGCTCACCATATACCGGACAGGAAAGCTCTGGGGCCAACGTCCTGACTTTC
CDR3 protein: CASSPYTGQESSGANVLTF
J gene: TRBJ2-6
D gene: TRBD1
clone size: once
V gene: TRBV18